This T cell receptor (beta chain) was documented in a study of naive and memory T cell subsets (dated 2017 in TCRdb). Broadly, across the study: The figure summarizing the skin biopsy and whole blood samples listed around ten blood donors, 7 tuberculin skin test biopsies and 3 saline control biopsies. Skin biopsies were taken from tuberculin skin test sites or from saline-injected control sites and were processed for RNA extraction as described before. Usually PCR2 was run as a SYBR Green qPCR and stopped at a set threshold, although low-input samples could use end-point PCR (approximately 6 cycles) instead.

Cut back by 5 bases and 0 bases, the V and J ends lie 7 bases apart. Reading from cysteine to phenylalanine, the CDR3 counts 13 amino acids. CDR3 DNA only is kept here, 39 bases in frame from base 1. CDR1 and CDR2 were assigned from the germline V gene (reference sequence) as DFQATT and SNEGSKA. Comment on this clonotype: There is no known antigen for this receptor. Base qualities are not provided; no much larger clone lies one nucleotide away.

This specimen's treatment or condition label, per the study, means: skin biopsy from PPD injection site in Mantoux-positive individual. The study reported a robust and sensitive protocol to amplify, sequence and analyze TCRs, based on 3' ligation of a UMI-containing oligonucleotide to TCR cDNA. In individuals with a positive Mantoux test, tuberculin skin test biopsies were taken from sites that had been injected with PPD. Total RNA was used without cell sorting and was treated with RQ1 DNase before reverse transcription, with a target input of about 1 to 1,100 ng. Libraries were prepared from skin biopsies and whole blood so that pipeline robustness could be tested in samples in which T cells form a minority population. Overall results and qualifications from the work: Skin biopsy collection and RNA processing details were not given in the paper but referenced to earlier studies. Both types of skin biopsy reportedly yielded TCR sequences, though far more TCRs came from tuberculin skin test sites. The potential sensitivity of the RNA-based method to TCR transcript changes with T cell activation and differentiation was acknowledged. The larger number of TCRs at tuberculin skin test sites was interpreted as T cell infiltration of a delayed type IV hypersensitivity reaction.

The receptor library was made with UMI-ligation and nested PCR. Four rounds of PCR, run with the SP2 primer together with nested alpha and beta constant region primers, were used to amplify the ligated cDNA. For the blood and skin samples, reverse transcription of TCR RNA was done with SuperScript IV along with alpha and beta constant region primers. An oligonucleotide carrying the Illumina SP2 primer and a UMI was ligated to the cDNA 3' end using T4 RNA ligase 1. To prevent hairpin formation, the 12-nucleotide UMI was made up of two random hexamers with an eight-base spacer between them. From the second PCR onward, the TCR alpha and beta chain libraries were handled separately, and dual indexing was used for multiplexing. After pooling, the indexed libraries were analyzed by capillary electrophoresis and sequenced on either an Illumina MiSeq or NextSeq. To boost base diversity and improve cluster recognition, PhiX DNA at roughly 4.5-8% was spiked into the libraries. The source study handled its data this way. UMIs were extracted from read 2 by Demultiplexor and combined with the TCR sequence from read 1, and reads were split according to sample indices. V and J genes and V-J junctions were identified by Decombinator, which gave every TCR a five-part identifier that included V and J deletions. Collapsinator used UMIs to correct sequencing errors and PCR amplification heterogeneity, yielding UMI-based abundance per TCR. CDR3Translator turned identifiers into nucleotide sequence, translated the nucleotide sequence into amino acids, and pulled out CDR3 regions based on terminal motifs. After normalization to the amount of input RNA, the error-corrected alpha and beta TCR counts from blood and from skin were compared. TCRdb handled the public reads itself, with Q25 trimming in fastp and clone calling in MiXCR, and kept productive beta chains. CDR3 protein sequences are deduplicated, and each keeps its most common genes and DNA. The V and J calls come from TCRdb's annotation, not from the publication. The sample table contains roughly 36,000 distinct CDR3 sequences; only one count was recorded for around 10% of them. Of the sample, roughly 3.9% is held by the ten largest clones.

This sequence uses TRBV20-1 and TRBJ1-4, with no D gene named confidently. This receptor was taken from an adult in good health. The sequencing used skin, collected from a tuberculin skin test site. Read as DNA, the sequence is TGCAGTGCTCCCCTCCCAACTAATGAAAAACTGTTTTTT. It encodes CSAPLPTNEKLFF.